A selection of T cell receptor beta chains follows, all from one sample in a study of vaccination and CD4 T cells after COVID-19. These receptors' targets are unknown. TCRdb reprocessed the PCR reads with MiXCR, giving one entry per CDR3 protein. This table has some 22,000 distinct CDR3 sequences, about a third appearing once. Specimen: CD4+ T cells from blood, cultured in vitro, collected about 7 months after SARS-CoV-2 vaccination. The receptors derive from a human donor who had recovered from COVID-19. The CDR3 runs from the conserved cysteine through the conserved F or W. Each record gives: D gene, J gene, V gene, clone size, CDR3 DNA, CDR3 protein. D genes are given only for firm matches. Only part of the rows carry a size: once, few, many, or a class if the clone is expanded.

d_gene: .; j_gene: TRBJ1-1; v_gene: TRBV6-1; abundance: .; CDR3nt: TGTGCCAGCAGTCCCGGAGGGTTACCGTACACTGAAGCTTTCTTT; CDR3aa: CASSPGGLPYTEAFF
d_gene: .; j_gene: TRBJ2-5; v_gene: TRBV6-1; abundance: few; CDR3nt: TGTGCCAGCACTGGGGAACCGACCTGGGAGACCCAGTACTTC; CDR3aa: CASTGEPTWETQYF
d_gene: .; j_gene: TRBJ2-3; v_gene: TRBV6-1; abundance: .; CDR3nt: TGTGCCAGCAGGGGCTGGGGGGCGGGGAGCACAGATACGCAGTATTTT; CDR3aa: CASRGWGAGSTDTQYF
d_gene: TRBD1; j_gene: TRBJ1-1; v_gene: TRBV7-3; abundance: few; CDR3nt: TGTGCCAGCAGCTTGGACAGGGTTACTGAAGCTTTCTTT; CDR3aa: CASSLDRVTEAFF
d_gene: .; j_gene: TRBJ2-3; v_gene: TRBV20-1; abundance: .; CDR3nt: TGCAGTGCCAACAGACAGACAGGGCGGGGGGACACAGATACGCAGTATTTT; CDR3aa: CSANRQTGRGDTDTQYF
d_gene: .; j_gene: TRBJ2-3; v_gene: TRBV7-6; abundance: few; CDR3nt: TGTGCCAGCAGCTTAGCGTCCCTAGGTCCAGATACGCAGTATTTT; CDR3aa: CASSLASLGPDTQYF
d_gene: TRBD2; j_gene: TRBJ2-7; v_gene: TRBV6-1; abundance: .; CDR3nt: TGTGCCAGCCGGGGTTCTGGGGAGGGGTACGAGCAGTACTTC; CDR3aa: CASRGSGEGYEQYF
d_gene: .; j_gene: TRBJ2-5; v_gene: TRBV6-2/TRBV6-3; abundance: few; CDR3nt: TGTGCCAGCAGTCTTTGGGTTGGGGAGACCCAGTACTTC; CDR3aa: CASSLWVGETQYF
d_gene: TRBD1; j_gene: TRBJ1-1; v_gene: TRBV19; abundance: once; CDR3nt: TGTGCCAGTAGAACGACAGGGGGAGGGACTGAAGCTTTCTTT; CDR3aa: CASRTTGGGTEAFF
d_gene: TRBD1; j_gene: TRBJ2-7; v_gene: TRBV27; abundance: .; CDR3nt: TGTGCCAGCAGTTTCGGGACAGGGGGCTGGAGCTCCTACGAGCAGTACTTC; CDR3aa: CASSFGTGGWSSYEQYF
d_gene: TRBD1; j_gene: TRBJ1-2; v_gene: TRBV6-1; abundance: .; CDR3nt: TGTGCCAGCAGTAGACAGGGTTTCTATGGCTACACCTTC; CDR3aa: CASSRQGFYGYTF
d_gene: .; j_gene: TRBJ1-5; v_gene: TRBV19; abundance: .; CDR3nt: TGTGCCAGTAGTATCCAGGTTCAGCCCCAGCATTTT; CDR3aa: CASSIQVQPQHF
d_gene: TRBD1; j_gene: TRBJ1-1; v_gene: TRBV20-1; abundance: medium-sized; CDR3nt: TGCAGTGCCGGCGGAGGACAGGGGAACACTGAAGCTTTCTTT; CDR3aa: CSAGGGQGNTEAFF
d_gene: TRBD2; j_gene: TRBJ2-1; v_gene: TRBV20-1; abundance: few; CDR3nt: TGCAGTGCTAGTCTAGCGGGTGGGAACAATGAGCAGTTCTTC; CDR3aa: CSASLAGGNNEQFF
d_gene: TRBD1; j_gene: TRBJ2-5; v_gene: TRBV28; abundance: .; CDR3nt: TGTGCCAGTGGACAGGCCCCGTCCGTGACCCAGTACTTC; CDR3aa: CASGQAPSVTQYF
d_gene: .; j_gene: TRBJ2-7; v_gene: TRBV20-1; abundance: .; CDR3nt: TGCAGTGCTAGAGGCAACGACCGGACCCCCTACGAGCAGTACTTC; CDR3aa: CSARGNDRTPYEQYF
d_gene: .; j_gene: TRBJ2-7; v_gene: TRBV2; abundance: .; CDR3nt: TGTGCCAGCAGCTTCAGGAACGAGCAGTACTTC; CDR3aa: CASSFRNEQYF
d_gene: .; j_gene: TRBJ2-7; v_gene: TRBV6-1; abundance: few; CDR3nt: TGTGCCAGCGGAAAATACGAGCAGTACTTC; CDR3aa: CASGKYEQYF
d_gene: TRBD1; j_gene: TRBJ1-3; v_gene: TRBV20-1; abundance: .; CDR3nt: TGCAGTGCTAGAGACCACAGGGGTATTGGAAACACCATATATTTT; CDR3aa: CSARDHRGIGNTIYF
d_gene: .; j_gene: TRBJ2-7; v_gene: TRBV6-2/TRBV6-3; abundance: .; CDR3nt: TGTGCCAGCAGTTACCTCGTCGGGGAGCAGTACTTC; CDR3aa: CASSYLVGEQYF
d_gene: TRBD2; j_gene: TRBJ2-5; v_gene: TRBV7-9; abundance: few; CDR3nt: TGTGCCAGCAGCTTTCTGGGGGGGGAAGAGACCCAGTACTTC; CDR3aa: CASSFLGGEETQYF
d_gene: .; j_gene: TRBJ2-7; v_gene: TRBV20-1; abundance: .; CDR3nt: TGCAGTGCTAGAGGTAATAGCCAGCCCTACGAGCAGTACTTC; CDR3aa: CSARGNSQPYEQYF
d_gene: TRBD2; j_gene: TRBJ2-7; v_gene: TRBV27; abundance: few; CDR3nt: TGTGCCAGCAGTTTACGCTCTAGCGGGAGAGTTTCCCACGAGCAGTACTTC; CDR3aa: CASSLRSSGRVSHEQYF
d_gene: TRBD2; j_gene: TRBJ2-1; v_gene: TRBV24-1; abundance: .; CDR3nt: TGTGCCACCAGTGGACTTTCGGGTAGCGGGGGAGATCACAATGAGCAGTTCTTC; CDR3aa: CATSGLSGSGGDHNEQFF
d_gene: .; j_gene: TRBJ2-3; v_gene: TRBV20-1; abundance: .; CDR3nt: TGCAGTGCTAGAGGCTATACAGATACGCAGTATTTT; CDR3aa: CSARGYTDTQYF
d_gene: .; j_gene: TRBJ2-7; v_gene: TRBV28; abundance: few; CDR3nt: TGTGCCAGCAGTTTCGGGGGATTCTTCTACGAGCAGTACTTC; CDR3aa: CASSFGGFFYEQYF
d_gene: .; j_gene: TRBJ1-5; v_gene: TRBV27; abundance: few; CDR3nt: TGTGCCAGCAGTCCCCACAGCCAAAATCAGCCCCAGCATTTT; CDR3aa: CASSPHSQNQPQHF
d_gene: TRBD1; j_gene: TRBJ2-5; v_gene: TRBV20-1; abundance: few; CDR3nt: TGCAGTGCGACGTCCCGGACAGGGGTCCAAGAGACCCAGTACTTC; CDR3aa: CSATSRTGVQETQYF
d_gene: TRBD2; j_gene: TRBJ2-3; v_gene: TRBV6-1; abundance: .; CDR3nt: TGTGCCAGCAGCCTAGATAGAGCGGGAGACACAGATACGCAGTATTTT; CDR3aa: CASSLDRAGDTDTQYF
d_gene: .; j_gene: TRBJ2-1; v_gene: TRBV6-4; abundance: few; CDR3nt: TGTGCCAGCAGTGACAGGGTTAACAATGAGCAGTTCTTC; CDR3aa: CASSDRVNNEQFF
d_gene: .; j_gene: TRBJ2-5; v_gene: TRBV28; abundance: few; CDR3nt: TGTGCCAGCAGTTTTATGAGGGCTAGCGCCGTACAAGAGACCCAGTACTTC; CDR3aa: CASSFMRASAVQETQYF
d_gene: .; j_gene: TRBJ2-7; v_gene: TRBV7-2; abundance: few; CDR3nt: TGTGCCAGCAGCTTAGGAGGTCTCTCCTACGAGCAGTACTTC; CDR3aa: CASSLGGLSYEQYF
d_gene: .; j_gene: TRBJ2-1; v_gene: TRBV28; abundance: .; CDR3nt: TGTGCCAGCAGCGGCGGGGACAGCAAGTTGTTTGATGAGCAGTTCTTC; CDR3aa: CASSGGDSKLFDEQFF
d_gene: TRBD1; j_gene: TRBJ2-7; v_gene: TRBV4-1; abundance: .; CDR3nt: TGCGCCAGCAGCCAAGGCCTCCCGGACAGGGGGCGGTACGAGCAGTACTTC; CDR3aa: CASSQGLPDRGRYEQYF
d_gene: .; j_gene: TRBJ1-6; v_gene: TRBV7-2; abundance: .; CDR3nt: TGTGCCAGCAGTCCCCCCGCGGGGCTCGGTTCACCCCTCCACTTT; CDR3aa: CASSPPAGLGSPLHF
d_gene: TRBD1; j_gene: TRBJ1-1; v_gene: TRBV29-1; abundance: .; CDR3nt: TGCAGCGTGCGGACAGGGATGAGCACTGAAGCTTTCTTT; CDR3aa: CSVRTGMSTEAFF
d_gene: .; j_gene: TRBJ1-1; v_gene: TRBV6-1; abundance: .; CDR3nt: TGTGCCAGCAGTCACGGGACTGAAGCTTTCTTT; CDR3aa: CASSHGTEAFF
d_gene: .; j_gene: TRBJ2-3; v_gene: TRBV4-1; abundance: few; CDR3nt: TGCGCCAGCAGCCACCCCAGGGCAGATACGCAGTATTTT; CDR3aa: CASSHPRADTQYF
d_gene: .; j_gene: TRBJ2-2; v_gene: TRBV20-1; abundance: few; CDR3nt: TGCAGTGCTATTCTCCGGGAGAACACCGGGGAGCTGTTTTTT; CDR3aa: CSAILRENTGELFF
d_gene: TRBD1; j_gene: TRBJ2-5; v_gene: TRBV20-1; abundance: .; CDR3nt: TGCAGTGCTAGAGATCTTAGGACAGGGTCGCAAGAGACCCAGTACTTC; CDR3aa: CSARDLRTGSQETQYF
d_gene: .; j_gene: TRBJ2-5; v_gene: TRBV7-9; abundance: few; CDR3nt: TGTGCCAGCAGCCCACAGTGGGGGGGCGGAGAGACCCAGTACTTC; CDR3aa: CASSPQWGGGETQYF
d_gene: .; j_gene: TRBJ2-1; v_gene: TRBV12-1; abundance: .; CDR3nt: TGTGCCAGCAGACAGGGCTACAATGAGCAGTTCTTC; CDR3aa: CASRQGYNEQFF
d_gene: .; j_gene: TRBJ1-5; v_gene: TRBV28; abundance: .; CDR3nt: TGTGCCAGCAGCCCAGCGGGGGGGGGCTATCAGCCCCAGCATTTT; CDR3aa: CASSPAGGGYQPQHF
d_gene: TRBD2; j_gene: TRBJ2-7; v_gene: TRBV7-9; abundance: few; CDR3nt: TGTGCCAGCAGCCCAACCGGGACTAGCTCCTACGAGCAGTACTTC; CDR3aa: CASSPTGTSSYEQYF
d_gene: .; j_gene: TRBJ2-5; v_gene: TRBV20-1; abundance: .; CDR3nt: TGCAGTGTCTCGGGACGTATAGAAGAGACCCAGTACTTC; CDR3aa: CSVSGRIEETQYF
d_gene: .; j_gene: TRBJ1-6; v_gene: TRBV10-3; abundance: .; CDR3nt: TGTGCCATCAGTGAAGGTGGGGTACATGGGGATTCACCCCTCCACTTT; CDR3aa: CAISEGGVHGDSPLHF
d_gene: TRBD2; j_gene: TRBJ2-1; v_gene: TRBV15; abundance: .; CDR3nt: TGTGCCACCAGCAGAGAAGTTGCGGGAGGACGATACAATGAGCAGTTCTTC; CDR3aa: CATSREVAGGRYNEQFF
d_gene: TRBD2; j_gene: TRBJ2-1; v_gene: TRBV7-2; abundance: .; CDR3nt: TGTGCCAGCAGCCAACCACGGGCTAGCGGAGTCTACAATGAGCAGTTCTTC; CDR3aa: CASSQPRASGVYNEQFF
d_gene: .; j_gene: TRBJ2-7; v_gene: TRBV6-1; abundance: .; CDR3nt: TGTGCCAGCAGCCGAGGTGACAGGAACTACGAGCAGTACTTC; CDR3aa: CASSRGDRNYEQYF
d_gene: TRBD2; j_gene: TRBJ2-5; v_gene: TRBV11-3; abundance: .; CDR3nt: TGTGCCAGCAGCTTGGGGACTAGCGGGGCACAAGAGACCCAGTACTTC; CDR3aa: CASSLGTSGAQETQYF
d_gene: .; j_gene: TRBJ1-5; v_gene: TRBV6-5; abundance: once; CDR3nt: TGTGCCAGCAGTTACTCGCCCGGGTTCGATCAGCCCCAGCATTTT; CDR3aa: CASSYSPGFDQPQHF
d_gene: .; j_gene: TRBJ1-1; v_gene: TRBV7-2; abundance: .; CDR3nt: TGTGCCAGCAGCTTCGCTGGGGACACTGAAGCTTTCTTT; CDR3aa: CASSFAGDTEAFF
d_gene: TRBD2; j_gene: TRBJ2-3; v_gene: TRBV20-1; abundance: .; CDR3nt: TGCAGTGCTAGAGATCCACTAGCGGGTGGCACAGATACGCAGTATTTT; CDR3aa: CSARDPLAGGTDTQYF
d_gene: .; j_gene: TRBJ2-3; v_gene: TRBV5-6; abundance: .; CDR3nt: TGTGCCAGCAGCTCCGGGACTGGGACCGGGGCGCAGTATTTT; CDR3aa: CASSSGTGTGAQYF
d_gene: TRBD2; j_gene: TRBJ2-1; v_gene: TRBV6-4; abundance: .; CDR3nt: TGTGCCAGCAGCCGGGACTATCGGTACAATGAGCAGTTCTTC; CDR3aa: CASSRDYRYNEQFF
d_gene: .; j_gene: TRBJ1-6; v_gene: TRBV20-1; abundance: .; CDR3nt: TGCAGTGCTAGGCGGGGGGATAATTCACCCCTCCACTTT; CDR3aa: CSARRGDNSPLHF
d_gene: .; j_gene: TRBJ2-2; v_gene: TRBV28; abundance: .; CDR3nt: TGTGCCACGATGACACAGGTGAACACCGGGGAGCTGTTTTTT; CDR3aa: CATMTQVNTGELFF
d_gene: TRBD1; j_gene: TRBJ1-5; v_gene: TRBV28; abundance: .; CDR3nt: TGTACCAGCAGTTTTCAGGGGGCTATCGATCAGCCCCAGCATTTT; CDR3aa: CTSSFQGAIDQPQHF
d_gene: .; j_gene: TRBJ1-5; v_gene: TRBV28; abundance: medium-sized; CDR3nt: TGTGCCAGCAGTTTAGCAGGACGTGGCAATCAGCCCCAGCATTTT; CDR3aa: CASSLAGRGNQPQHF